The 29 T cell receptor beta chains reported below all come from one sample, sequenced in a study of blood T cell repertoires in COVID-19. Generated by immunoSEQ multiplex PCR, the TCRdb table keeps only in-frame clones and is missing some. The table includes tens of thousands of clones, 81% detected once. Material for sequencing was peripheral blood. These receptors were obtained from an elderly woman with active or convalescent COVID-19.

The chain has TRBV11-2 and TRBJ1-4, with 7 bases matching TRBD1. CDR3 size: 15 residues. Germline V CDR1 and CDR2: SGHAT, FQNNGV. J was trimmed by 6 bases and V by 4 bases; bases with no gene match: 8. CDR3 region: CASSSGTVGYEKLFF. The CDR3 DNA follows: TGTGCCAGCAGCTCCGGGACAGTTGGGTATGAAAAACTGTTTTTT.

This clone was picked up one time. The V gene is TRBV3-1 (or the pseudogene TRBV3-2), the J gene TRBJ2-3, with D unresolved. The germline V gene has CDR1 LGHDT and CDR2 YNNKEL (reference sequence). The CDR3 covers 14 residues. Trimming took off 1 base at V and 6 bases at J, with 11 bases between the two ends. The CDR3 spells CASSQAPPGDTQYF. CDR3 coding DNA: TGTGCCAGCAGCCAAGCCCCACCCGGGGATACGCAGTATTTT.

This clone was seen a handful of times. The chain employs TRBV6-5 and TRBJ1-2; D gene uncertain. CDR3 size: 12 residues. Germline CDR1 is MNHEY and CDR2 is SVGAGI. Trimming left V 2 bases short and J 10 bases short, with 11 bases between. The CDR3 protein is CASSYDTLTYTF. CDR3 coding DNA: TGTGCCAGCAGTTACGACACGCTAACCTACACCTTC.

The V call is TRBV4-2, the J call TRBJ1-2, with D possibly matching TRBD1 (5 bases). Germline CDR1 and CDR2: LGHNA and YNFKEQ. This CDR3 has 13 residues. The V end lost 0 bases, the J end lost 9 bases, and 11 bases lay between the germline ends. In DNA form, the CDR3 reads TGTGCCAGCAGCCAAGAGTCGGGGGTGAGCTACACCTTC. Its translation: CASSQESGVSYTF.

CDR3 sequence reads: CASSLARGGPGGYTF. For the CDR3, the DNA is TGTGCCAGCAGCTTGGCCCGCGGGGGCCCGGGTGGCTACACCTTC. The chain combines TRBV5-6 with TRBJ1-2; D possibly corresponds to TRBD1 (6 bases). Looked up from germline, CDR1 is SGHDT and CDR2 is YYEEEE. Trimming left V 0 bases short and J 7 bases short, with 16 bases between. The CDR3 has 15 residues.

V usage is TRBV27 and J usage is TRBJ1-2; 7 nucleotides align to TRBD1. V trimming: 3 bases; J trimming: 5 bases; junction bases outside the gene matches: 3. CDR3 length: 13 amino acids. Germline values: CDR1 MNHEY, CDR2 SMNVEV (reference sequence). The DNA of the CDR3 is TGTGCCAGCAGTTTCGGGACAGATTATGGCTACACCTTC. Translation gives CASSFGTDYGYTF.

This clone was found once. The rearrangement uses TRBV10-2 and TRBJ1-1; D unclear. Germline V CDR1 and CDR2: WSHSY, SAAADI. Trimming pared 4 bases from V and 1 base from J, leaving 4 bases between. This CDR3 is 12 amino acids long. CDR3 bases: TGCGCCAGCAGTGGCGGGAACACTGAAGCTTTCTTT. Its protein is CASSGGNTEAFF.

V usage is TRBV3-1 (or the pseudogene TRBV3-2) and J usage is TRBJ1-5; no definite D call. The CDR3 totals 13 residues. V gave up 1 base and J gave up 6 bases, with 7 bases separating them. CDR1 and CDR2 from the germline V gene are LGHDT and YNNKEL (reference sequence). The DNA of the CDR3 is TGTGCCAGCAGCCAAGGACCGGGTCAGCCCCAGCATTTT. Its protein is CASSQGPGQPQHF.

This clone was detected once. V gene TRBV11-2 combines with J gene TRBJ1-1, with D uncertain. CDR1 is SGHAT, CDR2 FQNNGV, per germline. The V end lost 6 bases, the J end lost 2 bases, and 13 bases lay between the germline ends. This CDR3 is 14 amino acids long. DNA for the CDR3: TGTGCCAGCAGGGCAGAGAACAGCAACACTGAAGCTTTCTTT. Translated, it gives CASRAENSNTEAFF.

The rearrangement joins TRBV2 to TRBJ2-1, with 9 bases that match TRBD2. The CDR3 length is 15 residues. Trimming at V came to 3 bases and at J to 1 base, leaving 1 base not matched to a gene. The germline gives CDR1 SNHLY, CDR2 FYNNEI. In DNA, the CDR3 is TGTGCCAGCAGTGAGCGGGGGGGGTCCTACAATGAGCAGTTCTTC. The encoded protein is CASSERGGSYNEQFF.

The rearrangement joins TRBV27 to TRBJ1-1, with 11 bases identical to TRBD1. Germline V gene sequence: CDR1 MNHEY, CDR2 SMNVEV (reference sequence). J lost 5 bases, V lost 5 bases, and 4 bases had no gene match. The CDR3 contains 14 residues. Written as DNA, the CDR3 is TGTGCCAGCAGTCCACGGGACAGGGGGACTGAAGCTTTCTTT. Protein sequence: CASSPRDRGTEAFF.

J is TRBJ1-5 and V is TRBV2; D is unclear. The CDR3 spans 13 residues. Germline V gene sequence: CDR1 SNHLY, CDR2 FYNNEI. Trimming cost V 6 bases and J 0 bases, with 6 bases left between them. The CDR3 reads CASSQISNQPQHF. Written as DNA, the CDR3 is TGTGCCAGCAGCCAGATTAGCAATCAGCCCCAGCATTTT.

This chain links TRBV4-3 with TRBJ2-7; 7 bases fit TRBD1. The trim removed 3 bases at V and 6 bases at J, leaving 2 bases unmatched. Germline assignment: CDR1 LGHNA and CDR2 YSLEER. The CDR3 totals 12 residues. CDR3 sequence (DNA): TGCGCCAGCAGCCAGAGGGGGCCCGAGCAGTACTTC. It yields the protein CASSQRGPEQYF.

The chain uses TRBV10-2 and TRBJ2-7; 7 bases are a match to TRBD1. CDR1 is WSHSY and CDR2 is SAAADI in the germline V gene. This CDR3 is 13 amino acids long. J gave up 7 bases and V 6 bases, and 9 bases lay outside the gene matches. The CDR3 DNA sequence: TGCGCCAGCAGAGACCTCGACAGGGTAGAGCAGTACTTC. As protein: CASRDLDRVEQYF.

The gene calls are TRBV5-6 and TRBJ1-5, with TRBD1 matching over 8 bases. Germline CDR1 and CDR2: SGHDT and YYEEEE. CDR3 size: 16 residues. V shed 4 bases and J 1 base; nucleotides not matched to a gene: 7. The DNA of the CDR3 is TGTGCCAGCAGCAGAACGGGACAGGCGAGCAATCAGCCCCAGCATTTT. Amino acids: CASSRTGQASNQPQHF.

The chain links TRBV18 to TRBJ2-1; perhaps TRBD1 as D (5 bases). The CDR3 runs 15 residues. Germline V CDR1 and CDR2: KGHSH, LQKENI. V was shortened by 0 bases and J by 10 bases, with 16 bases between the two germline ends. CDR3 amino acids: CASSPPGQGQGEQFF. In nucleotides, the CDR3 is TGTGCCAGCTCACCACCTGGACAAGGCCAAGGGGAGCAGTTCTTC.

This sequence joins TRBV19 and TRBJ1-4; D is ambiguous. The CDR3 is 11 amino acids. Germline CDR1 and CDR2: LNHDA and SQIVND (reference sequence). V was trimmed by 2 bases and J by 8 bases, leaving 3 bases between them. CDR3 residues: CASSISEKLFF. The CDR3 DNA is TGTGCCAGTAGTATAAGCGAAAAACTGTTTTTT.

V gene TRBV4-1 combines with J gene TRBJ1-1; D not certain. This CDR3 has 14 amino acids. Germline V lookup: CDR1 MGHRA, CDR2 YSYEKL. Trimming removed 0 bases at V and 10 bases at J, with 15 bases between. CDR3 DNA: TGCGCCAGCAGCCAAGATAGGACTAGGCCCCGAGCTTTCTTT. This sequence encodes CASSQDRTRPRAFF.

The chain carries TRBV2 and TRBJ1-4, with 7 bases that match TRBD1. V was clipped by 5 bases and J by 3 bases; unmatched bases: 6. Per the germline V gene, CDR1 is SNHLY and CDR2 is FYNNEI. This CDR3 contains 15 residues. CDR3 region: CASSKTGTSNEKLFF. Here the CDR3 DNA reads TGTGCCAGCAGTAAGACAGGGACTTCTAATGAAAAACTGTTTTTT.

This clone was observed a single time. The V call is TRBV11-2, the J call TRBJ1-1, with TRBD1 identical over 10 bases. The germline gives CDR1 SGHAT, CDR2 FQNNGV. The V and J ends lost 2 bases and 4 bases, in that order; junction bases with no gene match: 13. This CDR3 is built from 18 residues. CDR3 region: CASSLPGTGAALGTEAFF. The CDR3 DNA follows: TGTGCCAGCAGCTTACCAGGGACAGGGGCGGCCCTCGGCACTGAAGCTTTCTTT.

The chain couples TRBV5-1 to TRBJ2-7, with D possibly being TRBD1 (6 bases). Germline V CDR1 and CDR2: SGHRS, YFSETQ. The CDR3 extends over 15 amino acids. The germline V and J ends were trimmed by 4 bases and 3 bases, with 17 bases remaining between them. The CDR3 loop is CASSQGTPGLYEQYF. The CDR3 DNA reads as TGCGCCAGCAGCCAGGGGACGCCCGGTCTCTACGAGCAGTACTTC.

Written as DNA, the CDR3 is TGCGCCAGCAGCTTACTACCACAAGTCTCCTACGAGCAGTACTTC. It specifies CASSLLPQVSYEQYF. This chain uses TRBV5-1 with TRBJ2-7; D unresolved. V lost 2 bases and J lost 0, with 12 bases in between. CDR3 length: 15 residues. Germline V gene sequence: CDR1 SGHRS, CDR2 YFSETQ. Filled out from reference TRBV5-1 and TRBJ2-7, the complete variable domain reads KAGVTQTPRYLIKTRGQQVTLSCSPISGHRSVSWYQQTPGQGLQFLFEYFSETQRNKGNFPGRFSGRQFSNSRSEMNVSTLELGDSALYLCASSLLPQVSYEQYFGPGTRLTVT.

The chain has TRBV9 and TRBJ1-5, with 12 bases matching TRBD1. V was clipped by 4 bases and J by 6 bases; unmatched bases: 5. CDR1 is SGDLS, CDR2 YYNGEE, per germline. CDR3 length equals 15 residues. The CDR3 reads CASSTGQGAGQPQHF. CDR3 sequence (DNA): TGTGCCAGCAGCACGGGACAGGGGGCAGGTCAGCCCCAGCATTTT.

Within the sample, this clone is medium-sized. CDR3 bases: TGTGCCAGCAGTGAGGACAGGACTTATAATTCACCCCTCCACTTT. It is translated as CASSEDRTYNSPLHF. V usage is TRBV2 and J usage is TRBJ1-6, with 7 bases that match TRBD1. CDR3 length: 15 amino acids. CDR1 and CDR2 from the germline V gene are SNHLY and FYNNEI. J was trimmed by 4 bases and V by 3 bases; bases with no gene match: 3.

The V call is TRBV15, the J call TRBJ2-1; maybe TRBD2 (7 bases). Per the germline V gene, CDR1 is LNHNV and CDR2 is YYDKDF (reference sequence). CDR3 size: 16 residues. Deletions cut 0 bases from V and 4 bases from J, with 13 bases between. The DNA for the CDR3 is TGTGCCACCAGCAGAGATCCGGGGGGCCCATACAATGAGCAGTTCTTC. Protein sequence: CATSRDPGGPYNEQFF.

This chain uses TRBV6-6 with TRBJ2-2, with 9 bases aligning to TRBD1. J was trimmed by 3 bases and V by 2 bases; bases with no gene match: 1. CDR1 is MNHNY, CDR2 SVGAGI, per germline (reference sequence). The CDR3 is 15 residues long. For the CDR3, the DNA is TGTGCCAGCAGTTACCGACAGGGGGACACCGGGGAGCTGTTTTTT. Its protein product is CASSYRQGDTGELFF.

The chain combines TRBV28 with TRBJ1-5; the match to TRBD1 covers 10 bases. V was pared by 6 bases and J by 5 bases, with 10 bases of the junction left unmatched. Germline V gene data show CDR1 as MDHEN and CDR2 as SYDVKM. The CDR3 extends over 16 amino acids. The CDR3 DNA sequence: TGTGCCAGCAGGCCACACGGGACAGGGGCATATCAGCCCCAGCATTTT. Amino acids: CASRPHGTGAYQPQHF.

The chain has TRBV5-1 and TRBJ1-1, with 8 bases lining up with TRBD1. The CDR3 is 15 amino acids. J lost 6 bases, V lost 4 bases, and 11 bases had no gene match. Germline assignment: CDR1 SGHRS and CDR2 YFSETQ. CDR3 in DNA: TGCGCCAGCAGCCAACTCCAGGGGGCAGGAGCTGAAGCTTTCTTT. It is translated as CASSQLQGAGAEAFF.

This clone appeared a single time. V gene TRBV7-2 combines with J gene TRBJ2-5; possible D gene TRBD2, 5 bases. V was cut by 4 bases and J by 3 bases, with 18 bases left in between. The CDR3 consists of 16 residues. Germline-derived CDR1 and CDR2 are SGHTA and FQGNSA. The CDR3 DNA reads TGTGCCAGCAGCTCCTCCCCCGGGGTGATCAAAGAGACCCAGTACTTC. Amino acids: CASSSSPGVIKETQYF.